This TCR beta chain came from a study of T-cell memory formation after mild COVID-19. Looking at the study overall: Largely donor-specific sequence clusters came from a couple of donors. Study-level results: Contracting clones localized mainly to CM and EM when CD4+ and mainly to EMRA when CD8+. Balance between CD4 and CD8 was seen in clones contracting day 15 to 85, and a CD4+ lean was seen in later expanders.

Comments on this clonotype: Its target is not known.

V was clipped by 5 bases and J by 9 bases, with 13 bases between them. This CDR3 is 13 amino acids long. Germline lookup yields CDR1 MNHNS and CDR2 SASEGT. TCRdb re-analysed the 5' RACE reads in MiXCR, keeping a single row per CDR3 protein. The sample lists about 560,000 distinct CDR3 sequences, 20% to 25% seen once, with under 8.5% in the top ten. This chain connects TRBV6-1 to TRBJ2-2; D unclear. The sequenced sample consisted of PBMCs or a T cell subset sorted from them (not recorded which). The sequence came from an adult woman who had mild COVID-19 (a few samples of this study predate the infection). Cell type and time point are not known. The CDR3 sequence is CASSPRTPRELFF. Here the CDR3 DNA reads TGTGCCAGCAGTCCCCGGACCCCCCGGGAGCTGTTTTTT.